These T cell receptor beta chains were read from a single sample in a study of T cell responses to AZD1222 COVID-19 vaccine. Libraries were prepared by immunoSEQ multiplex PCR; TCRdb keeps only in-frame clonotypes and omits some of them. The sample carries 150,000 to 200,000 clones, 90% recorded once. The starting material was peripheral blood, obtained on day 0 of AZD1222 vaccination. These receptors all come from an adult in good health. Both conserved end residues are part of each CDR3. D genes are given only for firm matches. Not all rows give a size; the values are once, few, many and, for expanded clones, a class.

NA,TRBV28,14,once,TRBJ2-5,TGTGCCAGCAGCCGGGCGGCGGGCCAAGAGACCCAGTACTTC,CASSRAAGQETQYF
NA,TRBV19,16,once,TRBJ1-6,TGTGCCAGTAAACCTTTGGGGACGGAGTTGAATTCACCCCTCCACTTT,CASKPLGTELNSPLHF
NA,TRBV27,14,once,TRBJ2-1,TGTGCCAGCACCCGGTGGGGCGAGGACAATGAGCAGTTCTTC,CASTRWGEDNEQFF
TRBD2,TRBV3-1/TRBV3-2,15,once,TRBJ2-3,TGTGCCAGCAGCCCAGGCGCTAGCGGAGCAGATACGCAGTATTTT,CASSPGASGADTQYF
NA,TRBV7-9,14,NA,TRBJ2-1,TGTGCCAGCAGCTTAGATACAGGGAACAATGAGCAGTTCTTC,CASSLDTGNNEQFF
TRBD1,TRBV7-8,23,NA,TRBJ1-1,TGTGCCAGCAGCCGTCTAGTCCATGTAGATCGGACAGGGGGGATATATATGAACACTGAAGCTTTCTTT,CASSRLVHVDRTGGIYMNTEAFF
NA,TRBV28,17,NA,TRBJ1-1,TGTGCCAGCAGTTTCAGTGGGATCAGTACCGCGAACACTGAAGCTTTCTTT,CASSFSGISTANTEAFF
TRBD1,TRBV19,14,few,TRBJ1-5,TGTGCCAGTAGTTGGGGACAGTGGAATCAGCCCCAGCATTTT,CASSWGQWNQPQHF
NA,TRBV3-1/TRBV3-2,13,NA,TRBJ2-5,TGTGCCAGCAGCCAAGGACTAAAAGAGACCCAGTACTTC,CASSQGLKETQYF
NA,TRBV25-1,14,NA,TRBJ1-3,TGTGCCAGCAGTGAACCCCTCGAGCTTCCCACCATATATTTT,CASSEPLELPTIYF
TRBD1,TRBV6-2/TRBV6-3,15,once,TRBJ1-3,TGTGCCAGCAGCCGGACAGGGGGCTCTGGAAACACCATATATTTT,CASSRTGGSGNTIYF
NA,TRBV19,14,NA,TRBJ2-7,TGTGCCAGTAGTGTGGGGACGCGCCCCTACGAGCAGTACTTC,CASSVGTRPYEQYF
NA,TRBV24-1,13,NA,TRBJ2-7,TGTGCCACCAGTGACGGGCGCGACTACGAGCAGTACTTC,CATSDGRDYEQYF
TRBD2,TRBV7-9,15,few,TRBJ2-2,TGTGCCAGCGGAGCTAGCGGGCCGAACACCGGGGAGCTGTTTTTT,CASGASGPNTGELFF
TRBD1,TRBV4-1,17,few,TRBJ1-2,TGCGCCAGCAGCACTCGGACAGGAACCCTAACTAACTATGGCTACACCTTC,CASSTRTGTLTNYGYTF
TRBD1,TRBV4-1,14,once,TRBJ2-7,TGCGCCAGCAGCCAATCGGGACAGGGCTACGAGCAGTACTTC,CASSQSGQGYEQYF
NA,TRBV24-1,13,NA,TRBJ2-5,TGTGCCACCAGTGGCGGATTCCAAGAGACCCAGTACTTC,CATSGGFQETQYF
NA,TRBV2,13,NA,TRBJ2-5,TGTGCCAGCAGTTCCATGGACCAAGAGACCCAGTACTTC,CASSSMDQETQYF
NA,TRBV7-9,16,NA,TRBJ2-6,TGTGCCAGCAGCTCACCTGGAGGGTCTGGGGCCAACGTCCTGACTTTC,CASSSPGGSGANVLTF
NA,TRBV6-5,15,NA,TRBJ1-4,TGTGCCAGCCAGTTAGGGGTTGCAACTAATGAAAAACTGTTTTTT,CASQLGVATNEKLFF
NA,TRBV5-4,13,NA,TRBJ1-1,TGTGCCAGCAGCTTTACGGGGCGGCCGGGGGCTTTCTTT,CASSFTGRPGAFF
NA,TRBV20-1,12,NA,TRBJ2-1,TGCAGTGCTAGTTACCGGTACAATGAGCAGTTCTTC,CSASYRYNEQFF
NA,TRBV12-3/TRBV12-4,13,NA,TRBJ1-2,TGTGCCAGCAGCAAACAGGAAGACTATGGCTACACCTTC,CASSKQEDYGYTF
NA,TRBV13,17,NA,TRBJ2-6,TGTGCCAGCAGCGGTATGCGAGTACAAAGTCGGGCCAACGTCCTGACTTTC,CASSGMRVQSRANVLTF
NA,TRBV6-2/TRBV6-3,14,NA,TRBJ2-5,TGTGCCAGCAGTTATGGCTTCCGAGGGGAGACCCAGTACTTC,CASSYGFRGETQYF
NA,TRBV7-2,16,NA,TRBJ1-2,TGTGCCAGCAGCCTCATCCTACAGGTTCCTAACTATGGCTACACCTTC,CASSLILQVPNYGYTF
TRBD1,TRBV11-3,11,NA,TRBJ1-1,TGTGCCAGCGCAGGACAGGTTGAAGCTTTCTTT,CASAGQVEAFF
TRBD1,TRBV15,14,NA,TRBJ1-2,TGTGCCACCAGCCCCCGGACAGGGATTTATGGCTACACCTTC,CATSPRTGIYGYTF
TRBD1,TRBV5-6,14,NA,TRBJ1-5,TGTGCCAGCAGCTTGGACAGGGGGTCTCAGCCCCAGCATTTT,CASSLDRGSQPQHF
TRBD1,TRBV28,13,NA,TRBJ2-7,TGTGCCAGCAGTTCACAGGGGGTTGGCGAGCAGTACTTC,CASSSQGVGEQYF
NA,TRBV5-6,16,NA,TRBJ2-2,TGTGCCAGCAGCTTCCAGGGATGGGGCGTTTCCGGGGAGCTGTTTTTT,CASSFQGWGVSGELFF
TRBD1,TRBV7-3,16,NA,TRBJ2-3,TGTGCCAGCAGCTTAATGGGGACAGTGAGCACAGATACGCAGTATTTT,CASSLMGTVSTDTQYF
NA,TRBV19,13,few,TRBJ1-4,TGTGCCAGTAGTTCGCAAACCAATGAAAAACTGTTTTTT,CASSSQTNEKLFF
NA,TRBV14,13,NA,TRBJ1-3,TGTGCCAGCAGCGAACCCCCGGGGAACACCATATATTTT,CASSEPPGNTIYF
NA,TRBV6-5,16,NA,TRBJ1-1,TGTGCCAGCAGTTACTTGGATTTGGAAAGGGGCACTGAAGCTTTCTTT,CASSYLDLERGTEAFF
NA,TRBV7-9,13,NA,TRBJ1-3,TGTGCCAGCAGCTTACTACAGGGAGACACCATATATTTT,CASSLLQGDTIYF
TRBD1,TRBV2,15,NA,TRBJ1-5,TGTGCCAGCAGTGGCCGGGACAGGGAGTATCAGCCCCAGCATTTT,CASSGRDREYQPQHF
NA,TRBV3-1/TRBV3-2,14,NA,TRBJ1-3,TGTGCCAGCAGCGGACGGGAATCTGGAAACACCATATATTTT,CASSGRESGNTIYF
NA,TRBV18,12,NA,TRBJ2-1,TGTGCCAGCTCACCGGGTGCGGGGGCTCAGTTCTTC,CASSPGAGAQFF
NA,TRBV6-4,13,NA,TRBJ1-6,TGTGCCAGCAGTGACTCAAAAGATTCACCCCTCCACTTT,CASSDSKDSPLHF
NA,TRBV28,14,NA,TRBJ1-2,TGTGCCAGCAGTTCAGGGGCGTTTAACTATGGCTACACCTTC,CASSSGAFNYGYTF
TRBD1,TRBV29-1,15,NA,TRBJ2-1,TGCAGCGTTGAAGGCCACAGGGGTACCTACAATGAGCAGTTCTTC,CSVEGHRGTYNEQFF
NA,TRBV25-1,15,few,TRBJ1-3,TGTGCCAGCAGTGCCGTCCAGGGTGTAGGAAACACCATATATTTT,CASSAVQGVGNTIYF
TRBD1,TRBV2,15,NA,TRBJ1-2,TGTGCCAGCAGCTTCGGACAGGGGGTCAACTATGGCTACACCTTC,CASSFGQGVNYGYTF
NA,TRBV7-2,15,NA,TRBJ1-4,TGTGCCAGCAGCCTAGTTCTACAGGGTGGTGAAAAACTGTTTTTT,CASSLVLQGGEKLFF
NA,TRBV27,12,NA,TRBJ2-7,TGTGCCAGCAGTCCATCATCCGGGACACAGTACTTC,CASSPSSGTQYF
TRBD1,TRBV7-8,13,NA,TRBJ2-1,TGTGCCAGCAGCGTAGGGACAGGCAATGAGCAGTTCTTC,CASSVGTGNEQFF
TRBD1,TRBV9,15,NA,TRBJ2-2,TGTGCCAGCAGGCTCGGGACAGAGAACACCGGGGAGCTGTTTTTT,CASRLGTENTGELFF